The present entry profiles one T cell receptor (beta chain) with its context. Seattle patients were enrolled during active infection and followed longitudinally. The sample originates from a study of blood T cell repertoires in COVID-19. For the study at large: Italy, Spain and the United States were the sources of the convalescent and acute COVID-19 samples. T cells, B-cell-depleted T cells, or PBMCs provided the cDNA or gDNA that served as material.

Assay used: immunoSEQ multiplex PCR; TCRdb lists only in-frame clones, some missing. The table has 87,000 or so clones, roughly 88% seen once. The sequence was collected from a woman of 80 years or more with COVID-19, enrolled during active disease. Sequenced: peripheral blood.

Written as DNA, the CDR3 is TGTGCCAGCAGCTCTCAGGGGGCAAATTCACCCCTCCACTTT. This sequence encodes CASSSQGANSPLHF. This chain uses TRBV9 with TRBJ1-6; 8 bases map to TRBD1. Germline V gene data show CDR1 as SGDLS and CDR2 as YYNGEE. The CDR3 spans 14 residues. V was clipped by 4 bases and J by 7 bases; unmatched bases: 4.